The text below deals with one TCR beta chain. This entry comes from a study of blood T cell repertoires in COVID-19. Study at large: Nucleic acid was either cDNA or gDNA, and it came from T cells, B-cell-depleted T cells, or PBMCs.

V trimming: 4 bases; J trimming: 9 bases; junction bases outside the gene matches: 3. CDR1 and CDR2 (germline): SGDLS, YYNGEE. This CDR3 contains 13 residues. TCRdb's copy holds only in-frame clones and misses some; the assay was immunoSEQ multiplex PCR. The sample shows approximately 160,000 clones, 75% to 85% of them seen only once. Sequenced input: peripheral blood. This receptor was identified in a woman aged 45-65 years in a cohort sampled during active or convalescent COVID-19. The chain has TRBV9 and TRBJ1-6, with 8 bases lining up with TRBD1. The CDR3 nucleotides are TGTGCCAGCAGCATAACAGGGGGTTCACCCCTCCACTTT. Translated: CASSITGGSPLHF.